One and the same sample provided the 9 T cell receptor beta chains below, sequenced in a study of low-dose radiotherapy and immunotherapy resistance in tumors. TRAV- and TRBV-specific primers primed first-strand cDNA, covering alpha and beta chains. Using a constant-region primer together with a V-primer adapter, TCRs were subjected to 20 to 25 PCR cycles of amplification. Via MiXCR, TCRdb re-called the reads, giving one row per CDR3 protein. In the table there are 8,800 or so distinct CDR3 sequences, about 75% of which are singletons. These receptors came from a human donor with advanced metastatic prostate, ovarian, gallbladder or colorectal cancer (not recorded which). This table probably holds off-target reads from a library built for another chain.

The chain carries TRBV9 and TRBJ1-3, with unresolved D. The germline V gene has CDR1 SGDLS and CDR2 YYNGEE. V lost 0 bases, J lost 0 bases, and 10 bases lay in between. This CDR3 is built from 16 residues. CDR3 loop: CASSVASGFSGNTIYF. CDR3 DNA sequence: TGTGCCAGCAGCGTAGCCTCCGGATTCTCTGGAAACACCATATATTTT. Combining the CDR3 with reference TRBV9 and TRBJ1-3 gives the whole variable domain DSGVTQTPKHLITATGQRVTLRCSPRSGDLSVYWYQQSLDQGLQFLIQYYNGEERAKGNILERFSAQQFPDLHSELNLSSLELGDSALYFCASSVASGFSGNTIYFGEGSWLTVV.

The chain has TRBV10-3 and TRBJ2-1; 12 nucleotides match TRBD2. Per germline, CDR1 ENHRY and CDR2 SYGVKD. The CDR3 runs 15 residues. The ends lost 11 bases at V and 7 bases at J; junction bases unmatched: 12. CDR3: CAVQGRLAGGNEQFF. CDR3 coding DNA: TGTGCCGTACAAGGACGGCTAGCGGGAGGGAATGAGCAGTTCTTC.

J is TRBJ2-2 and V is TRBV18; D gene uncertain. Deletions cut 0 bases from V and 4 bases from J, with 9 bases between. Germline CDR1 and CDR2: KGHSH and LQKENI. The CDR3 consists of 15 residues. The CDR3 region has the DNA TGTGCCAGCTCACCACCGTCAGGCGGCACCGGGGAGCTGTTTTTT. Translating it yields CASSPPSGGTGELFF.

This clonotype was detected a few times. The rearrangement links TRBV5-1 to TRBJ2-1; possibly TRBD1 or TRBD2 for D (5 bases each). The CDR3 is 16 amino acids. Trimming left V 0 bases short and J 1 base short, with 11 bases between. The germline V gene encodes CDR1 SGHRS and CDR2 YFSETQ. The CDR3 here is CASSLDSGSSYNEQFF. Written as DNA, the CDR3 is TGCGCCAGCAGCTTGGACTCAGGGAGTTCCTACAATGAGCAGTTCTTC.

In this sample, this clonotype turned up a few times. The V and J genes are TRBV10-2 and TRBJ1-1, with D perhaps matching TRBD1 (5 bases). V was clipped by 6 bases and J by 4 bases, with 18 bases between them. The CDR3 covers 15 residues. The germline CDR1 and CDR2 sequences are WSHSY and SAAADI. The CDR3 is CASRDPGFGGTEAFF. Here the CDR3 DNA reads TGCGCCAGCAGAGATCCCGGTTTCGGGGGCACTGAAGCTTTCTTT.

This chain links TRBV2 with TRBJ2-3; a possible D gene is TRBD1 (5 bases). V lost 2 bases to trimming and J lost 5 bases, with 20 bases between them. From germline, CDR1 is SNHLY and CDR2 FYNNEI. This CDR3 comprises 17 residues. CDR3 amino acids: CASSERGWGEQRDTQYF. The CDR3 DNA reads TGTGCCAGCAGTGAAAGGGGTTGGGGCGAGCAACGAGATACGCAGTATTTT.

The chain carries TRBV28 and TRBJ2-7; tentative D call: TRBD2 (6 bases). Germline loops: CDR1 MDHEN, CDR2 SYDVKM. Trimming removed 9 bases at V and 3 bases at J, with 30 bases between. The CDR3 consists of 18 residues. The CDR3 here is CARTPERERLIGNYEQYF. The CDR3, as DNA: TGTGCCAGAACCCCCGAACGGGAGCGACTAATTGGAAACTACGAGCAGTACTTC.

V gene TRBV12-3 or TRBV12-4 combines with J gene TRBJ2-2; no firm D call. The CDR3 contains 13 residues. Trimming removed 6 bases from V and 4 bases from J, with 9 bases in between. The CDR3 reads CASSLGATGELFF. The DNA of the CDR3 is TGTGCCAGCAGCCTAGGTGCCACCGGGGAGCTGTTTTTT.

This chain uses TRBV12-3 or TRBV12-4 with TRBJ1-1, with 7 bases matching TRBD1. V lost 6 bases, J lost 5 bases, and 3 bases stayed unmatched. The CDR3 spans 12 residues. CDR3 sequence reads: CASSQGQTEAFF. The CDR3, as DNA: TGTGCCAGCAGCCAGGGACAGACTGAAGCTTTCTTT.